This TCR beta chain was profiled in a study of blood T cells in healthy people across ages. For the study at large: Roughly one uniquely barcoded beta molecule per two T cells was captured.

Details on this clonotype: Its specificity is not known. This may come from a read error, since a much larger clone is one base off.

Isolation recovered at least 6.5 million PBMCs from every sample. Overall study results and limits: Researchers deemed the diversity estimates from one million T cells underestimates.

Primed by a sample-barcoded 5' primer and a J-beta primer mix, a second PCR proceeded for 7 to 11 cycles. Each cDNA molecule received a tag from a template-switch adaptor that had 12 random nucleotides. TCRdb analysed the 5' RACE reads with MiXCR anew, one entry per CDR3 protein. Of about 1.4 million distinct CDR3 sequences in the sample, around 55% were seen once. The CDR3 spans 13 residues. The V gene's germline CDR1 is SEHNR and CDR2 FQNEAQ (reference sequence). The sequencing input was blood. The source is a young man in good health. The chain carries TRBV7-9 and TRBJ2-4, with 7 bases fitting TRBD1. The J call is uncertain, as TRBJ2-7 better fits the DNA end. The CDR3 region has the DNA TGTACCAGCAGCTTAACAGGGGCCTACGAGCAGTACTTC. It specifies CTSSLTGAYEQYF.